This T cell receptor (beta chain) was identified during a study of T cell repertoires in cytomegalovirus infection. Study details: CMV infection plus the matching HLA type was flagged by public TCR beta signatures. Study-level points and caveats: Summed frequency of public TCR beta families distinguished CMV carriers with the relevant HLA. CMV-specific HLA-C-restricted TCR beta clonotypes dominated the ex vivo response.

Trimming cost V 3 bases and J 2 bases, with 19 bases left between them. CDR1 LNHNV and CDR2 YYDKDF come from the germline V gene (reference sequence). This CDR3 comprises 17 residues. A single record per CDR3 protein comes from TCRdb applying MiXCR to the reads. Here the sample spans about 340,000 distinct CDR3 sequences, roughly 29% being singletons. Note on this clonotype: Its antigen is currently unknown.

The chain has TRBV15 and TRBJ1-2, with unresolved D. The sequence derives from a human donor in good health (CMV status not recorded). Some clones in this sample may be carry-over from other donors' samples. Sequenced here: cultured PBMCs, sampled from culture after CMV antigen stimulation. The CDR3 loop reads CATSRVYQVVANYGYTF. The CDR3 DNA sequence: TGTGCCACCAGCAGGGTTTACCAGGTTGTCGCCAACTATGGCTACACCTTC.